The 32 T cell receptor beta chains given below trace back to one sample, sequenced in a study of spatial heterogeneity in lung cancer. Regarding time point: blood at routine non-recurrence follow-up after resection. TCRdb re-called the 5' RACE reads with MiXCR, one entry per CDR3 protein. The profile shows 42,000 or so distinct CDR3 sequences, approximately 10% of them singletons. This sample comprised PBMCs, obtained at follow-up. The receptors here all came from a female donor with early-stage non-small cell lung cancer.

This clonotype was observed at least ten times. For the CDR3, the DNA is TGTGCCAGTACCACTACCGGGAACTCCTACAATGAGCAGTTCTTC. This encodes CASTTTGNSYNEQFF. The rearrangement joins TRBV19 to TRBJ2-1; the D gene is possibly TRBD2 (5 bases). Trimming removed 7 bases at V and 0 bases at J, with 13 bases between. Germline loops: CDR1 LNHDA, CDR2 SQIVND (reference sequence). The CDR3 is 15 amino acids.

This clonotype showed up many times. The gene calls are TRBV13 and TRBJ1-6, with a possible D match to TRBD1 (5 bases). CDR1 and CDR2 (germline): PRHDT, FYEKMQ (reference sequence). The V end was cut by 0 bases, the J end by 7 bases, with 10 bases between. The CDR3 is 15 amino acids. This CDR3 is CASSLGQGMNSPLHF. The CDR3 coding sequence is TGTGCCAGCAGCTTAGGTCAGGGTATGAATTCACCCCTCCACTTT.

The chain uses TRBV25-1 and TRBJ2-5; possible D gene TRBD2, 5 bases. Trimming took 5 bases from V and 4 from J, leaving 11 bases between them. Per germline, CDR1 MGHDK and CDR2 SYGVNS. The CDR3 is made up of 13 amino acids. CDR3 region: CASSPGLTETQYF. CDR3 coding DNA: TGTGCCAGCAGTCCGGGGTTGACAGAGACCCAGTACTTC.

This clonotype was seen a handful of times. The chain combines TRBV19 with TRBJ2-5; no definite D call. V dropped 5 bases and J dropped 1 base, with 8 bases sitting between them. The CDR3 runs 13 residues. From germline, CDR1 is LNHDA and CDR2 SQIVND (reference sequence). CDR3 amino acids: CASSEARQETQYF. DNA for the CDR3: TGTGCCAGTAGTGAAGCTCGCCAAGAGACCCAGTACTTC.

Ten or more counts support this clonotype. This chain connects TRBV12-5 to TRBJ1-5, with 9 positions matching TRBD1. CDR3 length: 15 amino acids. The germline V gene encodes CDR1 LGHNT and CDR2 FRNRAP. The trim removed 8 bases at V and 2 bases at J, leaving 7 bases unmatched. The CDR3 DNA reads TGTGCTAGTACCGAGACAGGGGGGCGCAATCAGCCCCAGCATTTT. This gives the protein CASTETGGRNQPQHF. Full variable domain (missing parts from reference TRBV12-5 and TRBJ1-5): DARVTQTPRHKVTEMGQEVTMRCQPILGHNTVFWYRQTMMQGLELLAYFRNRAPLDDSGMPKDRFSAEMPDATLATLKIQPSEPRDSAVYFCASTETGGRNQPQHFGDGTRLSIL.

This clonotype is termed medium-sized (0.01 to 0.1%). In DNA form, the CDR3 reads TGTGCCACCAGCAGAGACCCAGGGGAGACCCAGTACTTC. This gives the protein CATSRDPGETQYF. This chain links TRBV15 with TRBJ2-5; a possible D gene is TRBD1 (5 bases). The CDR3 runs to 13 residues. Per the germline V gene, CDR1 is LNHNV and CDR2 is YYDKDF (reference sequence). Trimming pared 0 bases from V and 5 bases from J, leaving 7 bases between.

A few counts support this clonotype. The chain uses TRBV29-1 and TRBJ1-2, with 8 positions matching TRBD1. V trimming: 7 bases; J trimming: 0 bases; junction bases outside the gene matches: 13. The length of the CDR3 is 16 residues. The germline CDR1 and CDR2 sequences are SQVTM and ANQGSEA. CDR3 sequence reads: CSAFLGQDLTNYGYTF. The CDR3 region has the DNA TGCAGCGCCTTCCTGGGACAGGACCTTACTAACTATGGCTACACCTTC.

The chain links TRBV29-1 to TRBJ2-1; unclear D gene. Trimming cost V 3 bases and J 4 bases, with 7 bases left between them. Germline assignment: CDR1 SQVTM and CDR2 ANQGSEA. The length of the CDR3 is 12 residues. The DNA for the CDR3 is TGCAGCGTTGATATTAAGTACAATGAGCAGTTCTTC. This sequence encodes CSVDIKYNEQFF.

This clonotype has only a few counts. This chain uses TRBV5-1 with TRBJ1-1; TRBD1 is a possible D gene (5 bases). The CDR3 runs to 15 residues. Deletions cut 5 bases from V and 2 bases from J, with 16 bases between. Per germline, CDR1 SGHRS and CDR2 YFSETQ. The DNA for the CDR3 is TGCGCCAGCAGGGATGGGGACGGGTTTAACACTGAAGCTTTCTTT. Translating gives CASRDGDGFNTEAFF.

There are many counts of this clonotype. The rearrangement uses TRBV10-3 and TRBJ2-7; 8 nucleotides line up with TRBD1. V dropped 3 bases and J dropped 0; count of bases not matched to a gene: 7. The germline V gene has CDR1 ENHRY and CDR2 SYGVKD. There are 16 residues in the CDR3. DNA of the CDR3: TGTGCCATCAGTGACATCAGGGGGCCCGCCTCCTACGAGCAGTACTTC. It codes for CAISDIRGPASYEQYF.

The V gene is TRBV7-2, the J gene TRBJ1-5; D is ambiguous. The germline gives CDR1 SGHTA, CDR2 FQGNSA. V was clipped by 2 bases and J by 7 bases, with 9 bases between them. This CDR3 has 13 residues. Here the CDR3 DNA reads TGTGCCAGCAGCTTACCCACTCGGCAGCCCCAGCATTTT. As protein: CASSLPTRQPQHF.

This chain uses TRBV4-3 with TRBJ2-2; 11 positions match TRBD1. Germline V lookup: CDR1 LGHNA, CDR2 YSLEER. V lost 4 bases to trimming and J lost 1 base; unmatched junction nucleotides: 11. This CDR3 region has 19 residues. CDR3 sequence (DNA): TGCGCCAGCAGCCCAACCGGGACAGGGGGTATCGGGAACACCGGGGAGCTGTTTTTT. Translation: CASSPTGTGGIGNTGELFF.

This clonotype was counted at least ten times. The chain uses TRBV29-1 and TRBJ2-3; D unresolved. Germline CDR1 SQVTM, CDR2 ANQGSEA. V shed 5 bases and J shed 5 bases, with 8 bases lying between them. The CDR3 is 11 amino acids. Here the CDR3 reads CSVTSGDTQYF. DNA of the CDR3: TGCAGCGTTACCTCTGGAGATACGCAGTATTTT.

The chain recombines TRBV7-2 with TRBJ2-5, with 8 bases lining up with TRBD1. The germline V gene encodes CDR1 SGHTA and CDR2 FQGNSA. There are 13 residues in the CDR3. The J segment lost 5 bases and the V segment lost 5 bases, leaving 4 bases of the junction unmatched. This chain's CDR3 is CASSPDRVETQYF. In nucleotides, the CDR3 is TGTGCCAGCAGCCCGGACAGGGTTGAGACCCAGTACTTC. Using reference TRBV7-2 and TRBJ2-5 for the parts outside the CDR3, the full variable domain is GAGVSQSPSNKVTEKGKDVELRCDPISGHTALYWYRQSLGQGLEFLIYFQGNSAPDKSGLPSDRFSAERTGGSVSTLTIQRTQQEDSAVYLCASSPDRVETQYFGPGTRLLVL.

Many counts were recorded for this clonotype. This chain joins TRBV11-1 and TRBJ1-6; no clear D. Germline values: CDR1 SGHAT, CDR2 FQDESV (reference sequence). V was shortened by 2 bases and J by 7 bases, with 3 bases between the two germline ends. The CDR3 loop spans 12 amino acids. The chain's CDR3 is CASSLRNSPLHF. CDR3 bases: TGTGCCAGCAGCTTACGGAATTCACCCCTCCACTTT.

V gene TRBV18 combines with J gene TRBJ1-2; unclear D gene. The CDR3 totals 13 residues. CDR1 is KGHSH, CDR2 LQKENI, per germline. The ends were cut back, 3 bases at V and 2 bases at J, with 7 bases in the middle. The CDR3 bases are TGTGCCAGCTCACCCGATGCCAACTATGGCTACACCTTC. Protein product: CASSPDANYGYTF.

This clonotype came up many times. The gene calls are TRBV13 and TRBJ1-1; D gene ambiguous. From germline, CDR1 is PRHDT and CDR2 FYEKMQ (reference sequence). CDR3 length: 10 amino acids. V was cut by 5 bases and J by 7 bases, with 5 bases left in between. This chain's CDR3 is CASSHHEAFF. The CDR3 coding sequence is TGTGCCAGCAGCCACCATGAAGCTTTCTTT. Full variable domain (rest looked up from reference TRBV13 and TRBJ1-1): AAGVIQSPRHLIKEKRETATLKCYPIPRHDTVYWYQQGPGQDPQFLISFYEKMQSDKGSIPDRFSAQQFSDYHSELNMSSLELGDSALYFCASSHHEAFFGQGTRLTVV.

The chain is built from TRBV5-5 and TRBJ1-4, with 9 bases aligning to TRBD1. Per germline, CDR1 SGHKS and CDR2 YYEKEE (reference sequence). The CDR3 consists of 15 residues. Germline trimming cut 7 bases from V and 7 bases from J; bases unmatched to any gene: 11. The CDR3 DNA follows: TGTGCCAGCGGGCTCGCCGGGACAGGGAGTGAAAAACTGTTTTTT. Protein sequence: CASGLAGTGSEKLFF.

The chain combines TRBV28 with TRBJ1-6; TRBD1 agrees at 8 bases. The CDR3 extends over 15 amino acids. Germline V gives CDR1 MDHEN, CDR2 SYDVKM. Trimming cost V 5 bases and J 16 bases; bases outside gene matches: 16. CDR3 residues: CASSLAGTGFQKLHF. CDR3 nucleotide sequence: TGTGCCAGCAGTCTCGCCGGGACAGGATTTCAAAAGCTCCACTTT. The whole variable domain, filled in from reference TRBV28 and TRBJ1-6, reads DVKVTQSSRYLVKRTGEKVFLECVQDMDHENMFWYRQDPGLGLRLIYFSYDVKMKEKGDIPEGYSVSREKKERFSLILESASTNQTSMYLCASSLAGTGFQKLHFGNGTRLTVT.

This clonotype was recorded many times. The chain is built from TRBV28 and TRBJ2-7; D is possibly TRBD1 (5 bases). CDR3 length equals 15 residues. Trimming removed 3 bases at V and 0 bases at J, with 12 bases between. The germline V gene encodes CDR1 MDHEN and CDR2 SYDVKM. The CDR3 region has the DNA TGTGCCAGCAGTTTTAATGGGCAGGGCTCCTACGAGCAGTACTTC. The encoded protein is CASSFNGQGSYEQYF.

In its sample, this clonotype was seen a few times. J is TRBJ1-1 and V is TRBV30, with D maybe TRBD1 (6 bases). The CDR3 has 13 residues. Trimming took 3 bases from V and 1 from J, leaving 9 bases between them. The germline V gene encodes CDR1 GTSNPN and CDR2 SVGIG (reference sequence). CDR3 DNA sequence: TGTGCCTGGAGGGTACAGGGGAACACTGAAGCTTTCTTT. It specifies CAWRVQGNTEAFF.

This clonotype has only a few counts. V and J are TRBV7-9 and TRBJ1-3, with D tentatively TRBD1 (5 bases). The CDR3 runs 12 residues. Germline CDR1 is SEHNR and CDR2 is FQNEAQ (reference sequence). The germline V and J ends were trimmed by 5 bases and 4 bases, with 6 bases remaining between them. CDR3: CASSRQGNTIYF. The CDR3 coding sequence is TGTGCCAGCAGCAGACAGGGAAACACCATATATTTT.

J is TRBJ2-3 and V is TRBV9, with D hard to call. V dropped 4 bases and J dropped 0 bases, with 18 bases sitting between them. This CDR3 region has 17 residues. Germline CDR1 is SGDLS and CDR2 is YYNGEE. The DNA for the CDR3 is TGTGCCAGCAGCCCTAGGGCGGAAGATACTAGCACAGATACGCAGTATTTT. Encoded protein: CASSPRAEDTSTDTQYF.

Ten or more counts support this clonotype. This chain uses TRBV29-1 with TRBJ2-7; possibly TRBD2 for D (5 bases). The V gene's germline CDR1 is SQVTM and CDR2 ANQGSEA. This CDR3 has 14 amino acids. V lost 4 bases, J lost 1 base, and 14 bases lay in between. CDR3 DNA sequence: TGCAGCGTTGGCGGGCAGAGCCTATCCTACGAGCAGTACTTC. Protein: CSVGGQSLSYEQYF.

This clonotype was detected many times. For the CDR3, the DNA is TGTGCCAGCAGCCCGGATCGGACTCGACGCAATGAGCAGTTCTTC. It yields the protein CASSPDRTRRNEQFF. The V call is TRBV7-6, the J call TRBJ2-1; maybe TRBD2 (5 bases). Looked up from germline, CDR1 is SGHVS and CDR2 is FNYEAQ. Trimming pared 5 bases from V and 6 bases from J, leaving 17 bases between. The CDR3 loop spans 15 amino acids.

The table lists this clonotype with a few counts. The CDR3 coding sequence is TGTGCCAGCTCACCACTAGCCCAGGGTGGGCAAGAGACCCAGTACTTC. Its protein product is CASSPLAQGGQETQYF. This rearrangement joins TRBV18 to TRBJ2-5; D perhaps matches TRBD1 (5 bases). Germline V gene lookup returns CDR1 KGHSH and CDR2 LQKENI. The CDR3 loop spans 16 amino acids. Trimming shortened V by 1 base and J by 2 bases, and 14 bases separated the two germline ends.

This clonotype occurred many times. The chain couples TRBV20-1 to TRBJ2-7, with 9 bases identical to TRBD2. Germline V gene data show CDR1 as DFQATT and CDR2 as SNEGSKA (reference sequence). Trimming took 0 bases from V and 4 from J; bases not matched to a gene: 10. The CDR3 loop spans 16 amino acids. Here the CDR3 reads CSARDPELAGLYEQYF. CDR3 DNA: TGCAGTGCTAGAGACCCCGAACTAGCGGGCCTTTACGAGCAGTACTTC.

The chain links TRBV20-1 to TRBJ2-3; 7 nucleotides agree with TRBD1. Germline CDR1 reads DFQATT; CDR2 reads SNEGSKA (reference sequence). The CDR3 is 15 residues long. With V trimmed by 0 bases and J by 5 bases, 8 bases remained unmatched. The CDR3 region is CSARDPGQSGDTQYF. As DNA, the CDR3 is TGCAGTGCTAGAGATCCGGGACAGTCGGGAGATACGCAGTATTTT.

This clonotype occurred many times. The rearrangement joins TRBV11-3 to TRBJ1-1, with a weak D call TRBD1 (5 bases). The germline V and J ends were trimmed by 3 bases and 4 bases, with 9 bases remaining between them. CDR1 and CDR2 from the germline V gene are SGHNT and YENEEA. This CDR3 is 13 amino acids long. The CDR3 reads CASSFSGSTEAFF. The CDR3 DNA is TGTGCCAGCAGCTTCTCAGGGAGCACTGAAGCTTTCTTT.

V is TRBV15 and J is TRBJ2-1, with 7 bases lining up with TRBD1. Unmatched junction bases numbered 9, after V lost 4 bases and J lost 9 bases. The CDR3 is 14 amino acids. In germline, CDR1 is LNHNV, CDR2 YYDKDF (reference sequence). CDR3 residues: CATSIDRAWGEQFF. The CDR3 nucleotides are TGTGCCACCAGCATAGACAGGGCTTGGGGTGAGCAGTTCTTC.

This clonotype was counted at least ten times. CDR3 DNA: TGTGCCTGGAGTGTAGCGGACAGGAGGGACCAGCCCCAGCATTTT. It codes for CAWSVADRRDQPQHF. This rearrangement joins TRBV30 to TRBJ1-5; 7 bases map to TRBD1. V shed 0 bases, J shed 7 bases, and the junction held 9 bases outside the gene matches. Germline-derived CDR1 and CDR2 are GTSNPN and SVGIG (reference sequence). The CDR3 spans 15 residues.

This clonotype has only a few counts. The chain employs TRBV4-2 and TRBJ2-3; the D gene is possibly TRBD1 (6 bases). The CDR3 extends over 15 amino acids. Between the trimmed V and J ends, which lost 0 bases and 8 bases, there was a span of 15 bases. CDR1 and CDR2 (germline): LGHNA, YNFKEQ. CDR3 loop: CASSQDPDRKGTQYF. The DNA for the CDR3 is TGTGCCAGCAGCCAAGACCCCGACAGGAAGGGTACGCAGTATTTT.